This TCR beta chain appears in the sequencing data of a study of blood T cell repertoires in COVID-19. As for the study in general: Collection of acute and convalescent COVID-19 samples took place in the United States, Italy and Spain. From T cells, B-cell-depleted T cells, or PBMCs came the material, which was cDNA or gDNA.

Study processing details: Scientists estimated how many nucleated cells there were by amplifying reference gene primers. Assay: immunoSEQ multiplex PCR; the TCRdb copy retains only in-frame clones and omits some. V and J calls and clone size are given by that table; D and trimming were obtained from the DNA. The data contain fewer than 60,000 clones, around nine tenths of them singletons. The trim removed 2 bases at V and 6 bases at J, leaving 11 bases unmatched. Germline V gene lookup returns CDR1 SGHDN and CDR2 FVKESK. There are 19 residues in the CDR3. V usage is TRBV14 and J usage is TRBJ2-2; 14 bases fit TRBD2. The TCR originated in a human donor with active COVID-19. The donor label of this sample is uncertain. Source material: peripheral blood. CDR3 coding DNA: TGTGCCAGCAGCCAAAACTACGGGACTAGCGGGAGCAGGGCCGGGGAGCTGTTTTTT. Its protein is CASSQNYGTSGSRAGELFF.